Below, 22 T cell receptor beta chains from the same sample are listed, as sequenced in a study of cytomegalovirus exposure and HLA in healthy donors. 13 Jbeta primers and 60 Vbeta primers were used for the PCR. This table comes from immunoSEQ multiplex PCR, and its TCRdb copy is limited to in-frame clones, with some not included. The sample yields roughly 200,000 clones, 82% seen once. The sample was PBMCs. Receptors originate from a woman aged 40 to 50 in good health and CMV-seronegative.

The chain recombines TRBV27 with TRBJ2-1; 10 bases are shared with TRBD2. This CDR3 has 18 amino acids. Trimming at V came to 5 bases and at J to 1 base, leaving 11 bases not matched to a gene. Germline CDR1 is MNHEY and CDR2 is SMNVEV (reference sequence). The DNA for the CDR3 is TGTGCCAGCAGTCCCAAAGCAAATAGCGGGAGGTCCTACAATGAGCAGTTCTTC. Its translation: CASSPKANSGRSYNEQFF.

The chain uses TRBV2 and TRBJ1-5; the D is unclear. Germline V gene sequence: CDR1 SNHLY, CDR2 FYNNEI. CDR3 length equals 14 residues. V lost 8 bases, J lost 6 bases, and 17 bases lay in between. The CDR3 is CASRDLVPGQPQHF. For the CDR3, the DNA is TGTGCCAGCCGGGATCTCGTACCTGGTCAGCCCCAGCATTTT.

The chain uses TRBV5-1 and TRBJ2-5; possible D gene TRBD1, 5 bases. CDR1 and CDR2 (germline): SGHRS, YFSETQ. V was clipped by 0 bases and J by 2 bases, with 11 bases between them. The CDR3 has 15 residues. The CDR3 loop reads CASSLDWGNQETQYF. Here the CDR3 DNA reads TGCGCCAGCAGCTTGGATTGGGGCAATCAAGAGACCCAGTACTTC.

The chain employs TRBV29-1 and TRBJ2-7; D remains ambiguous. Germline values: CDR1 SQVTM, CDR2 ANQGSEA. The CDR3 is made up of 14 amino acids. V was clipped by 4 bases and J by 3 bases, with 16 bases between them. CDR3 amino acids: CSVGAPTWIYEQYF. The CDR3 nucleotides read TGCAGCGTTGGGGCCCCAACCTGGATCTACGAGCAGTACTTC.

This chain joins TRBV19 and TRBJ2-1; 8 positions match TRBD2. CDR1 and CDR2 from the germline V gene are LNHDA and SQIVND (reference sequence). This CDR3 is 15 amino acids long. Trimming at V came to 4 bases and at J to 2 bases, leaving 4 bases not matched to a gene. The DNA of the CDR3 is TGTGCCAGTAGTACCACTAGCGGAGCCTACAATGAGCAGTTCTTC. The encoded protein is CASSTTSGAYNEQFF.

CDR3 in DNA: TGTGCCAGCAGGACGCAGGGTGTCCCCTACGAGCAGTACTTC. Amino acids: CASRTQGVPYEQYF. This chain connects TRBV6-6 to TRBJ2-7; perhaps TRBD1 as D (5 bases). Between the trimmed V and J ends, which lost 6 bases and 2 bases, there was a span of 14 bases. The CDR3 covers 14 residues. The germline V gene has CDR1 MNHNY and CDR2 SVGAGI (reference sequence).

J is TRBJ2-7 and V is TRBV4-1, with 9 nucleotides matching TRBD1. The CDR3 is 15 residues long. V dropped 0 bases and J dropped 6; count of bases not matched to a gene: 6. Germline loops: CDR1 MGHRA, CDR2 YSYEKL. Here the CDR3 reads CASSQDRQGGSEQYF. For the CDR3, the DNA is TGCGCCAGCAGCCAAGATCGACAGGGGGGGAGCGAGCAGTACTTC.

The chain joins TRBV6-5 to TRBJ1-1, with TRBD1 as a possible D gene (6 bases). The germline V gene encodes CDR1 MNHEY and CDR2 SVGAGI. V shed 2 bases and J shed 4 bases, with 14 bases lying between them. CDR3 size: 15 residues. The CDR3 loop reads CASSYPGGGSTEAFF. The CDR3 DNA follows: TGTGCCAGCAGTTACCCGGGAGGGGGGAGCACTGAAGCTTTCTTT.

This clone was found once. The J gene is TRBJ1-1, the V gene TRBV6-5; D not resolved. V lost 5 bases, J lost 4 bases, and 8 bases lay in between. Germline CDR1 and CDR2: MNHEY and SVGAGI. This CDR3 has 12 amino acids. In DNA form, the CDR3 reads TGTGCCAGCAGTCGACTTTTCACTGAAGCTTTCTTT. Translated: CASSRLFTEAFF.

CDR3 protein: CAWSDGRTYEQYF. CDR3 in DNA: TGTGCCTGGAGCGACGGGAGGACGTACGAGCAGTACTTC. This chain links TRBV30 with TRBJ2-7, with 7 bases matching TRBD2. V trimming: 3 bases; J trimming: 4 bases; junction bases outside the gene matches: 6. The CDR3 is made up of 13 amino acids. The germline gives CDR1 GTSNPN, CDR2 SVGIG (reference sequence).

This chain connects TRBV7-2 to TRBJ2-7; a weak D match, TRBD2 (5 bases). Between the trimmed V and J ends, which lost 3 bases and 0 bases, there was a span of 12 bases. CDR1 is SGHTA, CDR2 FQGNSA, per germline. There are 15 residues in the CDR3. CDR3 sequence: CASSFSSYLSYEQYF. The CDR3 nucleotides are TGTGCCAGCAGCTTTTCTAGCTACCTCTCCTACGAGCAGTACTTC.

The CDR3 loop reads CASSETGGSYNEQFF. CDR3 nucleotide sequence: TGTGCCAGCAGTGAGACAGGGGGCTCCTACAATGAGCAGTTCTTC. The chain has TRBV6-4 and TRBJ2-1; 9 bases map to TRBD1. The junction had 0 bases not matched to a gene; V was cut back by 3 bases and J by 0 bases. This CDR3 is built from 15 residues. The germline V gene has CDR1 MRHNA and CDR2 SNTAGT.

V and J are TRBV27 and TRBJ1-1; D is unresolved. This CDR3 is built from 14 residues. The germline gives CDR1 MNHEY, CDR2 SMNVEV (reference sequence). V shed 1 base and J shed 1 base, with 7 bases lying between them. CDR3 nucleotides: TGTGCCAGCAGTTTATATTCAGGGAACACTGAAGCTTTCTTT. Its translation: CASSLYSGNTEAFF.

The sample holds a few counts of this clone. The chain couples TRBV4-1 to TRBJ1-4, with D perhaps TRBD1 (5 bases). This CDR3 spans 17 amino acids. V gave up 2 bases and J gave up 6 bases, with 19 bases separating them. Looked up from germline, CDR1 is MGHRA and CDR2 is YSYEKL. The CDR3 nucleotides read TGCGCCAGCAGCCAAAAGGGGAATCCCCGGCGAGATGAAAAACTGTTTTTT. Protein sequence: CASSQKGNPRRDEKLFF.

The V call is TRBV10-3, the J call TRBJ2-3; 7 nucleotides match TRBD1. Germline V gives CDR1 ENHRY, CDR2 SYGVKD. Trimming took 2 bases from V and 0 from J; bases not matched to a gene: 5. The CDR3 runs 16 residues. DNA of the CDR3: TGTGCCATCAGTGAGCGGGGACAGACTAGCACAGATACGCAGTATTTT. Encoded protein: CAISERGQTSTDTQYF.

The V call is TRBV11-2, the J call TRBJ2-7; TRBD1 might be the D (5 bases). V lost 1 base and J 1 base, leaving 11 bases between the germline ends. This CDR3 contains 15 residues. CDR1 is SGHAT, CDR2 FQNNGV, per germline. CDR3: CASSLVQVKSYEQYF. CDR3 bases: TGTGCCAGCAGCTTAGTACAGGTTAAGTCCTACGAGCAGTACTTC.

This clone was seen once. The rearrangement links TRBV2 to TRBJ2-7, with D possibly matching TRBD2 (6 bases). The CDR3 covers 14 residues. The V and J ends lost 7 bases and 4 bases respectively, with 17 bases between them. Germline CDR1 is SNHLY and CDR2 is FYNNEI. The CDR3 DNA sequence: TGTGCCAGCAAGAGCAGCGGGCCTGCTTACGAGCAGTACTTC. This translates into CASKSSGPAYEQYF.

A remark on this clone: One junction end disagrees with the germline gene, perhaps due to a read error. The chain combines TRBV7-3 with TRBJ1-1; D not certain. The germline V gene has CDR1 SGHTA and CDR2 FQGTGA. The length of the CDR3 is 14 residues. CDR3 sequence (DNA): TGTGCCAGCAGCTTAGCGGGTCTGAACACTGCAGCTTTCTTT. This encodes CASSLAGLNTAAFF.

The CDR3 sequence is CSVVIWAGSTDTQYF. The CDR3, as DNA: TGCAGCGTTGTCATCTGGGCAGGGAGCACAGATACGCAGTATTTT. The rearrangement links TRBV29-1 to TRBJ2-3; the D gene is possibly TRBD1 (5 bases). The CDR3 runs 15 residues. Germline CDR1 SQVTM, CDR2 ANQGSEA. Deletions cut 4 bases from V and 0 bases from J, with 14 bases between.

J is TRBJ2-1 and V is TRBV29-1; 8 nucleotides agree with TRBD1. V dropped 2 bases and J dropped 3; count of bases not matched to a gene: 6. CDR3 length: 15 amino acids. The V gene's germline CDR1 is SQVTM and CDR2 ANQGSEA. The CDR3: CSVENWGQVYNEQFF. The DNA for the CDR3 is TGCAGCGTTGAAAATTGGGGACAGGTCTACAATGAGCAGTTCTTC.

In this sample, this clone turned up a few times. The rearrangement uses TRBV4-1 and TRBJ1-4; D unresolved. This CDR3 is built from 16 residues. With 3 bases removed from V and 6 bases from J, the gap between germline ends came to 17 bases. Germline CDR1 and CDR2: MGHRA and YSYEKL. CDR3 sequence: CASSQSPGERDEKLFF. For the CDR3, the DNA is TGCGCCAGCAGCCAGTCACCGGGAGAGAGGGATGAAAAACTGTTTTTT.

Regarding this clone: At one of its ends the junction is not consistent with the germline gene, which may arise from a read error. V is TRBV7-9 and J is TRBJ2-7; the D gene is possibly TRBD1 (6 bases). The CDR3 loop spans 15 amino acids. Per the germline V gene, CDR1 is SEHNR and CDR2 is FQNEAQ (reference sequence). In nucleotides, the CDR3 is TGTTCCAGCAGCTCGTTCAGGGGAACCCCTGACGAGCAGTACTTC. As protein: CSSSSFRGTPDEQYF. Combining the CDR3 with reference TRBV7-9 and TRBJ2-7 gives the whole variable domain DTGVSQNPRHKITKRGQNVTFRCDPISEHNRLYWYRQTLGQGPEFLTYFQNEAQLEKSRLLSDRFSAERPKGSFSTLEIQRTEQGDSAMYLCSSSSFRGTPDEQYFGPGTRLTVT.